The 10 T cell receptor beta chains listed next were all sequenced from one sample in a study of beta chain features in type 1 diabetes. Of the isolated RNA, all was reverse transcribed, and so the sequenced material was expressed TCRB transcripts. This table comes from immunoSEQ multiplex PCR, and its TCRdb copy is limited to in-frame clones, with some not included. The table has around 600,000 clones, around 12% seen once. Study-wide findings and caveats: Shortening of TCRB CDR3s, moderate but significant, appeared in all four CD4+ subsets of Type 1 diabetes patients.

These receptors' antigens are unknown. Sequenced input: naive CD4+ T cells from blood. The source is a man between 25 and 39 years old with type 1 diabetes.

This rearrangement joins TRBV7-9 to TRBJ2-5; 7 bases map to TRBD1. The V gene end was trimmed by 5 bases and the J gene end by 5 bases; junction bases not matched to a gene: 8. Germline lookup yields CDR1 SEHNR and CDR2 FQNEAQ (reference sequence). There are 14 residues in the CDR3. CDR3 residues: CASSPDRAPETQYF. CDR3 nucleotide sequence: TGTGCCAGCAGCCCCGACAGGGCCCCCGAGACCCAGTACTTC.

This clone was detected a few times. The DNA of the CDR3 is TGCGCCAGCAGCCGAAGGACAGGAGGAGAGACCCAGTACTTC. This gives the protein CASSRRTGGETQYF. The chain uses TRBV5-1 and TRBJ2-5; 7 bases match TRBD1. Germline-derived CDR1 and CDR2 are SGHRS and YFSETQ. The CDR3 contains 14 residues. Trimming at V came to 4 bases and at J to 4 bases, leaving 7 bases not matched to a gene.

The rearrangement uses TRBV21-1 and TRBJ1-1; the tabulated D call, TRBD1, remains unverified against the DNA. TRBV21-1 is annotated as a pseudogene. The CDR3 contains 18 residues. CDR3 nucleotides: TGTGCCAGCAGCAAAGCTAGGAAGGGGAACTCTCTTAACACTGAAGCTTTCTTT. Protein: CASSKARKGNSLNTEAFF.

The V and J genes are TRBV29-1 and TRBJ1-1, with TRBD1 matching over 8 bases. Trimming at V came to 4 bases and at J to 5 bases, leaving 3 bases not matched to a gene. Germline CDR1 is SQVTM and CDR2 is ANQGSEA. The CDR3 loop spans 12 amino acids. The CDR3 coding sequence is TGCAGCGTTGGGACAGGGAAGACTGAAGCTTTCTTT. It codes for CSVGTGKTEAFF. Full variable domain (rest looked up from reference TRBV29-1 and TRBJ1-1): SAVISQKPSRDICQRGTSLTIQCQVDSQVTMMFWYRQQPGQSLTLIATANQGSEATYESGFVIDKFPISRPNLTFSTLTVSNMSPEDSSIYLCSVGTGKTEAFFGQGTRLTVV.

This clone was seen a handful of times. The chain joins TRBV19 to TRBJ2-5; D is perhaps TRBD1 or TRBD2 (7 bases each). This CDR3 spans 15 amino acids. Germline CDR1 reads LNHDA; CDR2 reads SQIVND (reference sequence). Trimming pared 3 bases from V and 4 bases from J, leaving 15 bases between. In nucleotides, the CDR3 is TGTGCCAGTAGTATTCCCAGGGGGGGGCGAGAGACCCAGTACTTC. Its translation is CASSIPRGGRETQYF.

This clone was counted between two and nine times. The CDR3, as DNA: TGTGCCAGCAGTGGGAGTGGGATTAGCACAGATACGCAGTATTTT. Translated: CASSGSGISTDTQYF. This rearrangement joins TRBV6-5 to TRBJ2-3; maybe TRBD2 (5 bases). Between the trimmed V and J ends, which lost 5 bases and 0 bases, there was a span of 12 bases. The CDR3 totals 15 residues. Looked up from germline, CDR1 is MNHEY and CDR2 is SVGAGI.

This clone was seen a handful of times. This chain joins TRBV30 and TRBJ2-3, with 8 positions matching TRBD1. Germline V gives CDR1 GTSNPN, CDR2 SVGIG (reference sequence). V was pared by 0 bases and J by 3 bases, with 8 bases of the junction left unmatched. The CDR3 runs to 16 residues. The CDR3 DNA reads TGTGCCTGGAGTGTAAAAGGACAGGGTCGGACAGATACGCAGTATTTT. This codes for CAWSVKGQGRTDTQYF.

This clone has a handful of counts. The chain joins TRBV2 to TRBJ1-5; no clear D. Germline lookup yields CDR1 SNHLY and CDR2 FYNNEI. The CDR3 is 17 residues long. Trimming took 0 bases from V and 4 from J, leaving 16 bases between them. CDR3 region: CASSEANVGFGNQPQHF. Written as DNA, the CDR3 is TGTGCCAGCAGTGAAGCTAACGTCGGGTTCGGGAATCAGCCCCAGCATTTT.

The chain recombines TRBV25-1 with TRBJ2-5; D remains ambiguous. Germline loops: CDR1 MGHDK, CDR2 SYGVNS. Trimming shortened V by 3 bases and J by 5 bases, and 13 bases separated the two germline ends. The CDR3 is 14 amino acids. The CDR3 nucleotides read TGTGCCAGCAGTGAGCGGTGGGCCCGGGAGACCCAGTACTTC. Its protein product is CASSERWARETQYF.

This chain joins TRBV7-3 and TRBJ2-1, with TRBD1 identical over 8 bases. V lost 5 bases, J lost 1 base, and 7 bases stayed unmatched. The germline V gene encodes CDR1 SGHTA and CDR2 FQGTGA. CDR3 length: 16 residues. This chain's CDR3 is CASSVQGALSYNEQFF. CDR3 bases: TGTGCCAGCAGCGTCCAGGGGGCCCTTTCCTACAATGAGCAGTTCTTC.